This T cell receptor (beta chain) stems from a study of blood T cell repertoires in COVID-19. At the level of the study: Samples of COVID-19 (acute and convalescent) were obtained from the United States, Italy and Spain. Nucleic acid was either cDNA or gDNA, and it came from T cells, B-cell-depleted T cells, or PBMCs.

As originally analysed: Nucleated cell counts were estimated from reference gene primer amplification. The protocol was immunoSEQ multiplex PCR, while the TCRdb copy is restricted to in-frame clones and leaves out a portion. The V and J calls and clone size are taken from that table; D and trimming were inferred from the DNA. The sample gives some 70,000 clones, 80% to 90% of which show up once; almost 1.5% is in the top ten. Germline CDR1 LGHDT, CDR2 YNNKEL (reference sequence). The CDR3 is 15 amino acids. J lost 1 base, V lost 4 bases, and 4 bases had no gene match. Source material: peripheral blood. The clonotype was recovered from a woman aged 55-69 years with acute or convalescent COVID-19. The chain recombines TRBV3-1 (or the pseudogene TRBV3-2) with TRBJ1-5; 7 bases fit TRBD1. The CDR3 is CASSPSGGSNQPQHF. DNA for the CDR3: TGTGCCAGCAGCCCATCAGGGGGGAGCAATCAGCCCCAGCATTTT.